This paragraph reports one T cell receptor (beta chain). Its antigen is not known. Being one base from a much bigger clone, this may be a read error. They got blood RNA out of unsorted whole blood and also pulled out germline DNA. This CDR3 has 13 amino acids. Trimming stripped 6 bases from V and 3 bases from J, with 9 bases between. In germline, CDR1 is MNHEY, CDR2 SVGAGI. The data were obtained in a study of tumor-infiltrating lymphocytes in primary liver carcinoma. Study-level background: The study reported T1-T3 N0M0 tumors spanning 4.2 to 10 cm. Samples returned roughly 3.65 to 7.13 million productive TCRbeta reads, a yield that was similar across tissue types. Study results and limitations: Whereas tumor region pairs overlapped more, tumor-adjacent and tumor-blood pairs overlapped less. In the absence of sorting, bulk samples left CD4+ and CD8+ repertoires uncompared.

cDNA specific to TCR beta was made from 500 ng of total RNA, with a constant-region primer employed for priming. ARM-PCR was slightly modified, and three nested multiplex PCR rounds with it gave rise to the TCR beta libraries. Each of the first two PCR rounds ran approximately 10 cycles with TRBV1-TRBV30 forward and C-beta reverse primers. One entry per CDR3 protein, called by TCRdb with MiXCR from the multiplex PCR reads. The repertoire holds 330,000 or so distinct CDR3 sequences, with less than 75% as singletons. The clonotype was recovered from a man between 35 and 55 years old with primary liver carcinoma and hepatitis B virus infection. Sequencing input: peripheral blood. The gene calls are TRBV6-5 and TRBJ2-1, with D perhaps TRBD2 (6 bases). DNA of the CDR3: TGTGCCAGCAGAGGGACTTACTACAATGAGCAGTTCTTC. Translating it yields CASRGTYYNEQFF.